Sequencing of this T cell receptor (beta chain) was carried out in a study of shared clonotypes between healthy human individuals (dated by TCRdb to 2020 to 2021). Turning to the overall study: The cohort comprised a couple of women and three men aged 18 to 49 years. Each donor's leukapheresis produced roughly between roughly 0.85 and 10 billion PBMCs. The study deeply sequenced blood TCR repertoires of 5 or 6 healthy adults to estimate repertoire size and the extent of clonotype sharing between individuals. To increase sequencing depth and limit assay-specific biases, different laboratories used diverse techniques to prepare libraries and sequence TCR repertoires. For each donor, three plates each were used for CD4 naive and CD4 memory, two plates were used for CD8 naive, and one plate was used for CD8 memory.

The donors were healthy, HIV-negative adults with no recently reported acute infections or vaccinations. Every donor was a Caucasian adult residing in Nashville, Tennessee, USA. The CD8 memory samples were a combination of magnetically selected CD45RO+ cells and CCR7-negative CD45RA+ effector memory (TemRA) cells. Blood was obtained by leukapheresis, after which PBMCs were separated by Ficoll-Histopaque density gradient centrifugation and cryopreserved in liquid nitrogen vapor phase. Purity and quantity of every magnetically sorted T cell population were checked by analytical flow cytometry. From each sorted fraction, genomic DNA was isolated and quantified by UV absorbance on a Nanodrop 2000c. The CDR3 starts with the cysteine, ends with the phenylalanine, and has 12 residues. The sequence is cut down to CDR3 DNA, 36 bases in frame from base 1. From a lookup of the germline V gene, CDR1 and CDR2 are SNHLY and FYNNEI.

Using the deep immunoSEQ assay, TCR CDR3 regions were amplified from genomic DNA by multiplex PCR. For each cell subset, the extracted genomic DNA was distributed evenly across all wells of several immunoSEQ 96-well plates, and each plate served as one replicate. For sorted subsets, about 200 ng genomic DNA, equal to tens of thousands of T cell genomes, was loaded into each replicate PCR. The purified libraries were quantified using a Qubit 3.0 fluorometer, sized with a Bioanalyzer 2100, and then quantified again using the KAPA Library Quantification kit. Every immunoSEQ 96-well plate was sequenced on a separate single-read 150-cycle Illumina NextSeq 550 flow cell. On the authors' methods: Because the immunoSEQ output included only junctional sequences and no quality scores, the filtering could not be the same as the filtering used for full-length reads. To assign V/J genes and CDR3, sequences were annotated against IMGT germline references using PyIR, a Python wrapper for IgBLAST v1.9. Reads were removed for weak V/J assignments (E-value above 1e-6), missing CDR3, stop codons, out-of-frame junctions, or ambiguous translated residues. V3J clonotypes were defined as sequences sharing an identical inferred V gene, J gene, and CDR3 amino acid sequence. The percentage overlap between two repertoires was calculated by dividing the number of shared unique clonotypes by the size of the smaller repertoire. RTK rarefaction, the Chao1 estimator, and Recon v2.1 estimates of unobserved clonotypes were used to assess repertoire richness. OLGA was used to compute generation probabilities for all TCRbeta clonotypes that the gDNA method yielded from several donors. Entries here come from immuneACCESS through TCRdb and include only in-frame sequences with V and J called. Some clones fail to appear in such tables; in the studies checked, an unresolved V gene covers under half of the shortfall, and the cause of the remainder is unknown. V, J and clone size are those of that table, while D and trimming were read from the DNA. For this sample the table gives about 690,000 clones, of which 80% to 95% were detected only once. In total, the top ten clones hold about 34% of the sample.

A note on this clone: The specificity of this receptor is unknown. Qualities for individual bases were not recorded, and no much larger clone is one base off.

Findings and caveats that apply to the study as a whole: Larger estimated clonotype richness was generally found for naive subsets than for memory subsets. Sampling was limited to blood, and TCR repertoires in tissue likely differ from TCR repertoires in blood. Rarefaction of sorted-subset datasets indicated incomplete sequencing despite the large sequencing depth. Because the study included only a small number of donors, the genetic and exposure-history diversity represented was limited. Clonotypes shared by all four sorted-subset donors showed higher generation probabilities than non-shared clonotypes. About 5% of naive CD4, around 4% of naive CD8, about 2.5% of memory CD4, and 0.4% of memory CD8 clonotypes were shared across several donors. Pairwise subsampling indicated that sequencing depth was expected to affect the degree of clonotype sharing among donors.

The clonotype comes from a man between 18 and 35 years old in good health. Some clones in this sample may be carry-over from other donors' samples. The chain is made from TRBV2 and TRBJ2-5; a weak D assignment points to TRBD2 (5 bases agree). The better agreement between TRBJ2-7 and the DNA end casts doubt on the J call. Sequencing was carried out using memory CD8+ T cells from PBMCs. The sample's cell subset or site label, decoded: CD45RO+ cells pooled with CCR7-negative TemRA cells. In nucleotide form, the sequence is TGTGCCAGTACGGGAACCCCCTACGAGCAGTACTTC. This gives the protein CASTGTPYEQYF.